Presented here are 17 T cell receptor beta chains from one specimen sequenced in a study of graft-versus-host responses after intestinal transplantation. Their antigen targets remain unknown. The protocol was immunoSEQ multiplex PCR, while the TCRdb copy is restricted to in-frame clones and leaves out a portion. The sample contains under 150,000 clones, 85% to 95% of which appear only once. Material: unstimulated CD8+ T cells sorted from spleen or lymph node cells, obtained before intestinal transplant. These receptors all stem from a human donor who received an intestinal transplant.

This chain connects TRBV11-2 to TRBJ2-7, with D perhaps TRBD2 (6 bases). The CDR3 has 15 residues. The germline gives CDR1 SGHAT, CDR2 FQNNGV. V was trimmed by 0 bases and J by 5 bases, leaving 14 bases between them. The CDR3 sequence: CASSLDWRVGDEQYF. In DNA, the CDR3 is TGTGCCAGCAGCTTAGATTGGAGGGTCGGCGACGAGCAGTACTTC. Full variable domain (missing parts from reference TRBV11-2 and TRBJ2-7): EAGVAQSPRYKIIEKRQSVAFWCNPISGHATLYWYQQILGQGPKLLIQFQNNGVVDDSQLPKDRFSAERLKGVDSTLKIQPAKLEDSAVYLCASSLDWRVGDEQYFGPGTRLTVT.

V usage is TRBV7-6 and J usage is TRBJ2-7; no definite D call. Germline V lookup: CDR1 SGHVS, CDR2 FNYEAQ. V lost 1 base and J lost 2, with 9 bases in between. This CDR3 has 14 amino acids. CDR3 in DNA: TGTGCCAGCAGCTTAGGGGAACAAACCTACGAGCAGTACTTC. This encodes CASSLGEQTYEQYF.

In DNA form, the CDR3 reads TGTGCCAGCAGCTTGAGGACTCAGGGGGAGCAGTACTTC. This translates into CASSLRTQGEQYF. The chain links TRBV5-8 to TRBJ2-7, with a weak D call TRBD1 (6 bases). CDR1 is SGHTS and CDR2 is YDEGEE in the germline V gene. V gave up 1 base and J gave up 7 bases, with 12 bases separating them. This CDR3 has 13 residues.

The V and J genes are TRBV5-4 and TRBJ2-2; D uncertain. The CDR3 consists of 12 residues. Germline V gene data show CDR1 as SGHNT and CDR2 as YYREEE (reference sequence). V was pared by 4 bases and J by 4 bases, with 5 bases between. This CDR3 is CASSHITGELFF. As DNA, the CDR3 is TGTGCCAGCAGCCACATCACCGGGGAGCTGTTTTTT.

The V call is TRBV27, the J call TRBJ2-2, with 9 bases that match TRBD2. V lost 8 bases and J lost 5; bases outside the gene matches: 6. This CDR3 is 14 amino acids long. The germline gives CDR1 MNHEY, CDR2 SMNVEV (reference sequence). CDR3 sequence: CASGREGRTGELFF. The CDR3 bases are TGTGCCAGCGGGCGGGAGGGCCGGACCGGGGAGCTGTTTTTT.

J is TRBJ2-2 and V is TRBV27; 14 bases agree with TRBD2. Germline V gene lookup returns CDR1 MNHEY and CDR2 SMNVEV (reference sequence). The CDR3 consists of 20 residues. V lost 6 bases, J lost 5 bases, and 17 bases stayed unmatched. The CDR3 reads CASRTRAGKTSGRETGELFF. DNA for the CDR3: TGTGCCAGCAGGACAAGGGCAGGGAAGACTAGCGGGAGGGAGACCGGGGAGCTGTTTTTT.

The V call is TRBV28, the J call TRBJ1-3, with a possible D match to TRBD1 (6 bases). Germline loops: CDR1 MDHEN, CDR2 SYDVKM. Trimming left V 6 bases short and J 0 bases short, with 12 bases between. The CDR3 consists of 15 residues. The CDR3 reads CASSGQRFSGNTIYF. The CDR3 nucleotides read TGTGCCAGCAGCGGACAGAGGTTCTCTGGAAACACCATATATTTT.

The chain recombines TRBV4-1 with TRBJ2-1, with TRBD2 matching over 7 bases. J was trimmed by 8 bases and V by 4 bases; bases with no gene match: 8. There are 14 residues in the CDR3. CDR1 MGHRA and CDR2 YSYEKL come from the germline V gene. The CDR3 DNA reads as TGCGCCAGCAGCCCAGGACTAGTGTACTATGAGCAGTTCTTC. This sequence encodes CASSPGLVYYEQFF.

V usage is TRBV9 and J usage is TRBJ2-5; D could derive from TRBD1 or TRBD2 (6 bases each). V lost 6 bases and J lost 5, with 14 bases in between. The V gene's germline CDR1 is SGDLS and CDR2 YYNGEE. CDR3 length equals 13 residues. CDR3 in amino acids: CASNQGGSETQYF. The CDR3 bases are TGTGCCAGCAACCAAGGGGGGTCGGAGACCCAGTACTTC.

V usage is TRBV27 and J usage is TRBJ2-1; 8 nucleotides agree with TRBD2. After removal of 10 bases from V and 6 bases from J, the junction contained 11 bases not matched to a gene. Germline CDR1 reads MNHEY; CDR2 reads SMNVEV (reference sequence). CDR3 length equals 14 residues. CDR3 residues: CATSSLAGANEQFF. In DNA, the CDR3 is TGTGCCACCTCATCTCTAGCGGGCGCCAATGAGCAGTTCTTC.

This chain connects TRBV2 to TRBJ2-4; TRBD2 matches 13 bases. The CDR3 is 18 residues long. Looked up from germline, CDR1 is SNHLY and CDR2 is FYNNEI. V dropped 3 bases and J dropped 1; count of bases not matched to a gene: 6. The CDR3 region has the DNA TGTGCCAGCAGTGAGACTAGCGGGAGGAATTGGGCCAAAAACATTCAGTACTTC. This sequence encodes CASSETSGRNWAKNIQYF.

This chain links TRBV28 with TRBJ1-4; D remains unclear. Germline V gene lookup returns CDR1 MDHEN and CDR2 SYDVKM. The ends were cut back, 6 bases at V and 10 bases at J, with 9 bases in the middle. The CDR3 has 11 amino acids. The CDR3 nucleotides read TGTGCCAGCAGAAAGGTGGGAAAACTGTTTTTT. Translating it yields CASRKVGKLFF.

This rearrangement joins TRBV7-6 to TRBJ2-1; the D is unclear. The CDR3 totals 14 residues. Germline V CDR1 and CDR2: SGHVS, FNYEAQ. The germline V and J ends were trimmed by 3 bases and 6 bases, with 12 bases remaining between them. CDR3 residues: CASSFLTDGNEQFF. The CDR3 DNA follows: TGTGCCAGCAGCTTCCTGACTGATGGCAATGAGCAGTTCTTC.

The rearrangement uses TRBV28 and TRBJ1-1, with D possibly matching TRBD1 (5 bases). This CDR3 is built from 13 residues. Trimming shortened V by 4 bases and J by 7 bases, and 13 bases separated the two germline ends. Germline assignment: CDR1 MDHEN and CDR2 SYDVKM. The CDR3 region is CASSSGTLSEAFF. CDR3 DNA sequence: TGTGCCAGCAGTTCAGGGACTTTAAGTGAAGCTTTCTTT.

The rearrangement joins TRBV6-5 to TRBJ2-5; TRBD1 might be the D (6 bases). The CDR3 extends over 16 amino acids. V shed 2 bases and J shed 0 bases, with 13 bases lying between them. Germline assignment: CDR1 MNHEY and CDR2 SVGAGI. The CDR3 nucleotides are TGTGCCAGCAGTTACGACGGACAGCTCTACCAAGAGACCCAGTACTTC. It specifies CASSYDGQLYQETQYF.

This clone showed up just once. The chain joins TRBV28 to TRBJ2-7, with D perhaps TRBD1 (5 bases). In germline, CDR1 is MDHEN, CDR2 SYDVKM. Trimming left V 6 bases short and J 4 bases short, with 7 bases between. The CDR3 length is 11 residues. CDR3 in DNA: TGTGCCAGCAGCCAGGGTTACGAGCAGTACTTC. Its translation is CASSQGYEQYF.

The gene calls are TRBV27 and TRBJ2-2; D gene ambiguous. The germline CDR1 and CDR2 sequences are MNHEY and SMNVEV (reference sequence). The V end was cut by 8 bases, the J end by 3 bases, with 13 bases between. This CDR3 is 14 amino acids long. Here the CDR3 DNA reads TGTGCCAGCCTACCCGGACCCTACACCGGGGAGCTGTTTTTT. This translates into CASLPGPYTGELFF.